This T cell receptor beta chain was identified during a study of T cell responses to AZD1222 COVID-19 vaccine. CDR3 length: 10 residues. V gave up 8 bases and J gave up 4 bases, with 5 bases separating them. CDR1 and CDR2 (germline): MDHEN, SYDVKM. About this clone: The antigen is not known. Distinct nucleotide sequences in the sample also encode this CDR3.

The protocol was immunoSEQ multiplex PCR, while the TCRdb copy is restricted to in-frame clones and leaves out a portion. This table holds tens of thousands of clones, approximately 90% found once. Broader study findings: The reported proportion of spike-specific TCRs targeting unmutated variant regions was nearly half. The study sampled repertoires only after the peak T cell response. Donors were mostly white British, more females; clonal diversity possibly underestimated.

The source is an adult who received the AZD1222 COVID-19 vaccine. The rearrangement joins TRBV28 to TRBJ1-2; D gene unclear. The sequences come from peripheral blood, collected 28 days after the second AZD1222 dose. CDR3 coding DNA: TGTGCCAGCGGCCCCTATGGCTACACCTTC. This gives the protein CASGPYGYTF.